Listed here is a single T cell receptor beta chain. Its specificity is unknown. Sequencing used immunoSEQ multiplex PCR; TCRdb keeps in-frame clones, though not all of them. This sample has about 150,000 clones, with roughly 90% found just once. Sample time point: blood 2 weeks post-SBRT. Documented treatment: 15 Gy SBRT to primary tumor, nephrectomy 4 weeks later. This renal cell carcinoma was of the clear cell type. These data originate in a study of radiation and T cells in renal cell carcinoma. Study context: Nephrectomy followed 15 Gy stereotactic body radiation by 4 weeks. Overall study results and limits: In blood, top tumor clones expanded by 2 weeks, shrinking by 4.

The material sequenced was blood, taken from a patient whose treatment included radiotherapy and nephrectomy. This receptor was taken from a woman in her forties or fifties with renal cell carcinoma.

DNA for the CDR3: TGTGCCAGCAACCCGACAGGGAACTATGGCTACACCTTC. Translating it yields CASNPTGNYGYTF. The V call is TRBV6-5, the J call TRBJ1-2, with 7 bases lining up with TRBD1. The CDR3 is 13 amino acids. Germline loops: CDR1 MNHEY, CDR2 SVGAGI. Trimming removed 7 bases from V and 2 bases from J; junction bases left unmatched: 4.